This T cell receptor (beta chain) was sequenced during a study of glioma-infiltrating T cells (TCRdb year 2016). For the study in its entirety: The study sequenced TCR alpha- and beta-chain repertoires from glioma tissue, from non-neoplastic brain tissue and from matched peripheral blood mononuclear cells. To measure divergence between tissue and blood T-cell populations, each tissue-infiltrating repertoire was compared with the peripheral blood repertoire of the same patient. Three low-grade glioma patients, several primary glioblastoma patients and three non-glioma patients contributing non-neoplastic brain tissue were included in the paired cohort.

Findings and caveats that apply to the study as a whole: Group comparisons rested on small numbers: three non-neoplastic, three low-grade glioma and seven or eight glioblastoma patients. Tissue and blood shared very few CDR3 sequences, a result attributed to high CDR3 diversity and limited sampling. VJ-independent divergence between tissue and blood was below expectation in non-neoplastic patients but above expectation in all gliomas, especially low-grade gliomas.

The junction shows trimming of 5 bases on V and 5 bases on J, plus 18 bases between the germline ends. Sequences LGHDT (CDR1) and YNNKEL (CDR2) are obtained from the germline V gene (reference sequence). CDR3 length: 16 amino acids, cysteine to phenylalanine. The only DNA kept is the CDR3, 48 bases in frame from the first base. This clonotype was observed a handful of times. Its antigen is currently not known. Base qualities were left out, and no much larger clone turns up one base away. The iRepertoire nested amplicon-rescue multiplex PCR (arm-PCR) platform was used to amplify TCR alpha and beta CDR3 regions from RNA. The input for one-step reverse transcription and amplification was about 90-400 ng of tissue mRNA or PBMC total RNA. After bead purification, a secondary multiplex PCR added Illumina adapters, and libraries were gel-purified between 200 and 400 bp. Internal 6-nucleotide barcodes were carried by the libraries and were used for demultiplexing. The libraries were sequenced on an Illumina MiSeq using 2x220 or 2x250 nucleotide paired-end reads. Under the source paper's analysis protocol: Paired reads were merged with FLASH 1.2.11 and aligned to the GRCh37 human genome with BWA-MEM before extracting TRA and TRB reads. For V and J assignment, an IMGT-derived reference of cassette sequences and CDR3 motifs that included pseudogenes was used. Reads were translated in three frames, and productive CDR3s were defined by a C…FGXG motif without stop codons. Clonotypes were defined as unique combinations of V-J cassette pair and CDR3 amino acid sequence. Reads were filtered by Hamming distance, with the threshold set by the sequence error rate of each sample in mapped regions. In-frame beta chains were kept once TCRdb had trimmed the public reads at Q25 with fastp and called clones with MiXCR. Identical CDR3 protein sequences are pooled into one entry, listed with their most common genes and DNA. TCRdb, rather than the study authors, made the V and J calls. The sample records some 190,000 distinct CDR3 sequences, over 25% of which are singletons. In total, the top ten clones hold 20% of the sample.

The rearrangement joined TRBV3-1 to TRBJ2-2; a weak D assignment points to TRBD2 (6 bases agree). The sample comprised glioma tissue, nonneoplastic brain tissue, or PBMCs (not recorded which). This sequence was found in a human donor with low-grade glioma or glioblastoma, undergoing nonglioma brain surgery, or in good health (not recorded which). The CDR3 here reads CASSYPGLAPTGELFF. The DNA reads TGTGCCAGCAGCTACCCAGGGCTAGCGCCGACCGGGGAGCTGTTTTTT.